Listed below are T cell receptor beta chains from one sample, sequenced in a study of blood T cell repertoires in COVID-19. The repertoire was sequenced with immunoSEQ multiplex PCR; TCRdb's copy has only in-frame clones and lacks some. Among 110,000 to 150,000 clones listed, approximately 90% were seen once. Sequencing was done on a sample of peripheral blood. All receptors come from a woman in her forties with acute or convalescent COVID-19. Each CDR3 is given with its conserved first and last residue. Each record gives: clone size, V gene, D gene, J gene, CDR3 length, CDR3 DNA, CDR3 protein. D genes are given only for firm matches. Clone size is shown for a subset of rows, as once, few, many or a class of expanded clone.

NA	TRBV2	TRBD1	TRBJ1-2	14	TGTGCCAGCAGTCTACGGACAGGGAGCTATGGCTACACCTTC	CASSLRTGSYGYTF
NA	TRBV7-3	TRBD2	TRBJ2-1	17	TGTGCCAGCAGCTTAGGGGGTACTAGCGGTTTTTACAATGAGCAGTTCTTC	CASSLGGTSGFYNEQFF
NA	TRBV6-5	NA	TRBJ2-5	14	TGTGCCAGCAGTTCTCCGAGGCCGAGGGCGGGCCAGTACTTC	CASSSPRPRAGQYF
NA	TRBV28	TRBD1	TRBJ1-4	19	TGTGCCAGCAGAACGGGACAGGGGGGCCTCGTTGCAACTAATGAAAAACTGTTTTTT	CASRTGQGGLVATNEKLFF
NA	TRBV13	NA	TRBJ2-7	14	TGTGCCAGCAGCTTAGGACTAACCGCCTACGAGCAGTACTTC	CASSLGLTAYEQYF
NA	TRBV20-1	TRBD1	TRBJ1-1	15	TGCAGTGCTAGTGACAGGGATCGGGTAGGCACTGAAGCTTTCTTT	CSASDRDRVGTEAFF
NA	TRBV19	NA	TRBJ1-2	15	TGTGCCAGTAGCCCCCGGGGGGCAAGTTCATATGGCTACACCTTC	CASSPRGASSYGYTF
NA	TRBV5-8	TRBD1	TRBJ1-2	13	TGTGCCAGCAGCTTGACAGGGGTCTCGGGCTACACCTTC	CASSLTGVSGYTF
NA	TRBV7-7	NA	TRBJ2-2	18	TGTGCTAGCGCATCTCCCCTAGGAGGGGAGGAGTGCACCGGGGAGCTGTTTTTT	CASASPLGGEECTGELFF
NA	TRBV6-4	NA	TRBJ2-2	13	TGTGCCAGCAGTCCACTTGAGGGAGGGGAGCTGTTTTTT	CASSPLEGGELFF
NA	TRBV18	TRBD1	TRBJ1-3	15	TGTGCCAGCTCACCGGGACAGGGGAGAGGAAACACCATATATTTT	CASSPGQGRGNTIYF
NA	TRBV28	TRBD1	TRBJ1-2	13	TGTGCCAGCAGTCTCCAGGGGGCAGGGTGGTACACCTTC	CASSLQGAGWYTF
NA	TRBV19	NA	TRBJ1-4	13	TGTGCCGGGGGGATTAGAACTAATGAAAAACTGTTTTTT	CAGGIRTNEKLFF
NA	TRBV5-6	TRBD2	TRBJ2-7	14	TGTGCCAGCAGCGCCGGGACTACACCCTACGAGCAGTACTTC	CASSAGTTPYEQYF
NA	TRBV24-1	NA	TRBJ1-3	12	TGTGCCACCACCCAGACTGGAAACACCATATATTTT	CATTQTGNTIYF
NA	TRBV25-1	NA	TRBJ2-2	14	TGTGCCAGCAGTGCCCTACTCAACACCGGGGAGCTGTTTTTT	CASSALLNTGELFF
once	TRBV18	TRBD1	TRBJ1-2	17	TGTGCCAGCTCACCCTCAGGGGGCACTCTTGCTAACTATGGCTACACCTTC	CASSPSGGTLANYGYTF
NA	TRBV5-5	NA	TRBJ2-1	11	TGTGCCAGCAGCTTGAACGGTGAGCAGTTCTTC	CASSLNGEQFF
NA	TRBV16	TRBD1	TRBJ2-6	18	TGTGCCAGCAGCCAATGGACAGGGGTTGACTCTGGGGCCAACGTCCTGACTTTC	CASSQWTGVDSGANVLTF
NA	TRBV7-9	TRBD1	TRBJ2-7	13	TGTGCCAGCATCGACAGGGTCGGGTACGAGCAGTACTTC	CASIDRVGYEQYF
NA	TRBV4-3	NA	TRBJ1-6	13	TGCGCCAGCTCGTTCACAGACGATTCACCCCTCCACTTT	CASSFTDDSPLHF
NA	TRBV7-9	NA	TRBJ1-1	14	TGTGCCAGCAGCGGCGGCAGGGCGAACACTGAAGCTTTCTTT	CASSGGRANTEAFF
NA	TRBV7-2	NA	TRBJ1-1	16	TGTGCCAGCAGCTTAGGAGGCCGATACTTGAACACTGAAGCTTTCTTT	CASSLGGRYLNTEAFF
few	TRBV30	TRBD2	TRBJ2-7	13	TGTGCCTGGACTAGCGGGAGTCTTTTCGAGCAGTACTTC	CAWTSGSLFEQYF
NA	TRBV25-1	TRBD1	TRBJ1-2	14	TGTGCCAGCAGTGTCGGACAGGGCCACTATGGCTACACCTTC	CASSVGQGHYGYTF
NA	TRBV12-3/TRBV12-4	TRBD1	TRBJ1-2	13	TGTGCCAGCAGTTTGGGGACAGGGAATGGCTACACCTTC	CASSLGTGNGYTF
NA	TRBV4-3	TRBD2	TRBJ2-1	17	TGCGCCAGCAGCCAAGCTGGACTAGCGGGGGGATACAATGAGCAGTTCTTC	CASSQAGLAGGYNEQFF
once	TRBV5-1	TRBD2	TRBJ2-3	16	TGCGCCAGCAGCCAGGGCCCTAGCGGGGGCACAGATACGCAGTATTTT	CASSQGPSGGTDTQYF
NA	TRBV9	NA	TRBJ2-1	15	TGTGCCAGCAGCGTAGAAATGTTCCCTTACAATGAGCAGTTCTTC	CASSVEMFPYNEQFF
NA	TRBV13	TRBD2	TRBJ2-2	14	TGTGCCAGCAGCTTGGGACTAGCGGGCGGGGAGCTGTTTTTT	CASSLGLAGGELFF
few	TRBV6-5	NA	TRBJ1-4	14	TGTGCCAGCAGTTACGAGGCAGTCAATGAAAAACTGTTTTTT	CASSYEAVNEKLFF
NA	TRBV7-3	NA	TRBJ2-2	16	TGTGCCAGCAGCTTAATAGCGCTCCCGAACACCGGGGAGCTGTTTTTT	CASSLIALPNTGELFF
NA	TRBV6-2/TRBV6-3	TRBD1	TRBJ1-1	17	TGTGCCAGCAGTCGCCCTCGGACAGGCCAGCAGAACACTGAAGCTTTCTTT	CASSRPRTGQQNTEAFF
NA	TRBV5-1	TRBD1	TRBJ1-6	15	TGCGCCAGCAGCTTGGACGGACAGGGGGATCCACCCCTCCACTTT	CASSLDGQGDPPLHF
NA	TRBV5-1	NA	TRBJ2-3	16	TGCGCCAGCAGCTCAAACCGGGACAAGCCCACAGATACGCAGTATTTT	CASSSNRDKPTDTQYF
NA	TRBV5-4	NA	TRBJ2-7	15	TGTGCCAGCAGCTTGGATGCAGGGCAGGGTTACGAGCAGTACTTC	CASSLDAGQGYEQYF
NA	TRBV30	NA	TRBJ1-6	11	TGTGCCTGGGGGACAAATTCACCCCTCCACTTT	CAWGTNSPLHF
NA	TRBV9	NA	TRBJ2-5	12	TGTGCCAGCAGCGTAGACGGGGAGACCCAGTACTTC	CASSVDGETQYF
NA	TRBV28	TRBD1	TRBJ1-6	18	TGTGCCAGCAGTGGGACAGGGATTTGGAGCTCCTATAATTCACCCCTCCACTTT	CASSGTGIWSSYNSPLHF
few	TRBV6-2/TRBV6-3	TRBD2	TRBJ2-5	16	TGTGCCAGCAGTATCGTAGCGGGGGGTACACAAGAGACCCAGTACTTC	CASSIVAGGTQETQYF
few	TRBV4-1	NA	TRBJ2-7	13	TGCGCCAGCAGCCGGCAGCCGGCGGGCGAGCAGTACTTC	CASSRQPAGEQYF
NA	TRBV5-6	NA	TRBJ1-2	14	TGTGCCAGCACCATGGGAGGGGATCTAAGGGGCTACACCTTC	CASTMGGDLRGYTF
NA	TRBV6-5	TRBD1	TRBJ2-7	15	TGTGCCAGCAGACCCCTGACAGGGTCGGCCGCCGAGCAGTACTTC	CASRPLTGSAAEQYF
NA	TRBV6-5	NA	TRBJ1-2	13	TGTGCCAGCATGACAGATCTAAACTATGGCTACACCTTC	CASMTDLNYGYTF
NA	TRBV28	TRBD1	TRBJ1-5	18	TGTGCCAGCAGTTTACACGGGACAGGGACTTATAGCAATCAGCCCCAGCATTTT	CASSLHGTGTYSNQPQHF
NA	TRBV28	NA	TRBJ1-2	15	TGTGCCAGCAGTATCTCGACAGGCACCCCCTATGGCTACACCTTC	CASSISTGTPYGYTF
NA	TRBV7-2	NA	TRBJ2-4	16	TGTGCCAGCAGCTTATGGGCCCGGGCCGGAGGTAACATTCAGTACTTC	CASSLWARAGGNIQYF
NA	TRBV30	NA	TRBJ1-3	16	TGTGCCTGGAGTGTACTTGGCAGGCCCTCTGGAAACACCATATATTTT	CAWSVLGRPSGNTIYF
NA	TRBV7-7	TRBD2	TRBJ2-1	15	TGTGCTAGCAGCTTAAAGGCTAGCGGACACAATGAGCAGTTCTTC	CASSLKASGHNEQFF
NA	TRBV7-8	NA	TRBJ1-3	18	TGTGCCAGCAGTCTGCGCCGGGCTCTCAGGGGCACTGGAAACACCATATATTTT	CASSLRRALRGTGNTIYF
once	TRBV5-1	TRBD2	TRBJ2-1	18	TGCGCCAGCAGCTACCTAGGGACTAGCTTCTTCGGTATCGATGAGCAGTTCTTC	CASSYLGTSFFGIDEQFF
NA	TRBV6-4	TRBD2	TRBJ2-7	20	TGTGCCAGCAGTGACGACCGAGGCTCAATAGCGGGAGGTCTAGCATACGAGCAGTACTTC	CASSDDRGSIAGGLAYEQYF
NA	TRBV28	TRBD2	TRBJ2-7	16	TGTGCCAGCAGTTTCCCTCGCAGCGGGGGCCCCTACGAGCAGTACTTC	CASSFPRSGGPYEQYF